Sequencing of this T cell receptor beta chain was carried out in a study of blood T cell repertoires in COVID-19. Study-level background: Spain, Italy and the United States supplied samples that represented acute and convalescent COVID-19. Sources were T cells, B-cell-depleted T cells, or PBMCs; the material itself was cDNA or gDNA.

V dropped 8 bases and J dropped 2 bases, with 19 bases sitting between them. The germline CDR1 and CDR2 sequences are MNHEY and SVGAGI. The CDR3 has 15 residues. Per the authors' pipeline: Reference gene primer amplification gave estimated nucleated cell counts. TCRdb's copy holds only in-frame clones and misses some; the assay was immunoSEQ multiplex PCR. V, J and clone size are those of that table, while D and trimming were read from the DNA. The top ten clones hold approximately 2.3% of a sample with tens of thousands of clones, under 95% of them seen once. The chain carries TRBV6-5 and TRBJ2-7, with unresolved D. Sequencing was done on a sample of peripheral blood. The sequence was obtained from a human donor with active COVID-19. The donor label of this sample is uncertain. CDR3 nucleotides: TGTGCCAGCCGTCACGAAGACACCAGCACCTACGAGCAGTACTTC. It codes for CASRHEDTSTYEQYF.